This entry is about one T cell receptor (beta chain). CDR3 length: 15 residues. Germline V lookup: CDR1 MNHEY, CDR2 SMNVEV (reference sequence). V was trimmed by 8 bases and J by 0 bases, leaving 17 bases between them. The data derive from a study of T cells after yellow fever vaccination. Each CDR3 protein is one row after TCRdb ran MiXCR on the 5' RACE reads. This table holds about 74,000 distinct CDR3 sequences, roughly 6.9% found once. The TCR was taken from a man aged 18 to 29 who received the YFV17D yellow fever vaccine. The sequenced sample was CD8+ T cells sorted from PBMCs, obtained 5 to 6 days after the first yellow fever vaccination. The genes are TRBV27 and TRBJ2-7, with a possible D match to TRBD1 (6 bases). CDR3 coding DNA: TGTGCCAGCGGAAAACCGGGACATGGCTCCTACGAGCAGTACTTC. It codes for CASGKPGHGSYEQYF.